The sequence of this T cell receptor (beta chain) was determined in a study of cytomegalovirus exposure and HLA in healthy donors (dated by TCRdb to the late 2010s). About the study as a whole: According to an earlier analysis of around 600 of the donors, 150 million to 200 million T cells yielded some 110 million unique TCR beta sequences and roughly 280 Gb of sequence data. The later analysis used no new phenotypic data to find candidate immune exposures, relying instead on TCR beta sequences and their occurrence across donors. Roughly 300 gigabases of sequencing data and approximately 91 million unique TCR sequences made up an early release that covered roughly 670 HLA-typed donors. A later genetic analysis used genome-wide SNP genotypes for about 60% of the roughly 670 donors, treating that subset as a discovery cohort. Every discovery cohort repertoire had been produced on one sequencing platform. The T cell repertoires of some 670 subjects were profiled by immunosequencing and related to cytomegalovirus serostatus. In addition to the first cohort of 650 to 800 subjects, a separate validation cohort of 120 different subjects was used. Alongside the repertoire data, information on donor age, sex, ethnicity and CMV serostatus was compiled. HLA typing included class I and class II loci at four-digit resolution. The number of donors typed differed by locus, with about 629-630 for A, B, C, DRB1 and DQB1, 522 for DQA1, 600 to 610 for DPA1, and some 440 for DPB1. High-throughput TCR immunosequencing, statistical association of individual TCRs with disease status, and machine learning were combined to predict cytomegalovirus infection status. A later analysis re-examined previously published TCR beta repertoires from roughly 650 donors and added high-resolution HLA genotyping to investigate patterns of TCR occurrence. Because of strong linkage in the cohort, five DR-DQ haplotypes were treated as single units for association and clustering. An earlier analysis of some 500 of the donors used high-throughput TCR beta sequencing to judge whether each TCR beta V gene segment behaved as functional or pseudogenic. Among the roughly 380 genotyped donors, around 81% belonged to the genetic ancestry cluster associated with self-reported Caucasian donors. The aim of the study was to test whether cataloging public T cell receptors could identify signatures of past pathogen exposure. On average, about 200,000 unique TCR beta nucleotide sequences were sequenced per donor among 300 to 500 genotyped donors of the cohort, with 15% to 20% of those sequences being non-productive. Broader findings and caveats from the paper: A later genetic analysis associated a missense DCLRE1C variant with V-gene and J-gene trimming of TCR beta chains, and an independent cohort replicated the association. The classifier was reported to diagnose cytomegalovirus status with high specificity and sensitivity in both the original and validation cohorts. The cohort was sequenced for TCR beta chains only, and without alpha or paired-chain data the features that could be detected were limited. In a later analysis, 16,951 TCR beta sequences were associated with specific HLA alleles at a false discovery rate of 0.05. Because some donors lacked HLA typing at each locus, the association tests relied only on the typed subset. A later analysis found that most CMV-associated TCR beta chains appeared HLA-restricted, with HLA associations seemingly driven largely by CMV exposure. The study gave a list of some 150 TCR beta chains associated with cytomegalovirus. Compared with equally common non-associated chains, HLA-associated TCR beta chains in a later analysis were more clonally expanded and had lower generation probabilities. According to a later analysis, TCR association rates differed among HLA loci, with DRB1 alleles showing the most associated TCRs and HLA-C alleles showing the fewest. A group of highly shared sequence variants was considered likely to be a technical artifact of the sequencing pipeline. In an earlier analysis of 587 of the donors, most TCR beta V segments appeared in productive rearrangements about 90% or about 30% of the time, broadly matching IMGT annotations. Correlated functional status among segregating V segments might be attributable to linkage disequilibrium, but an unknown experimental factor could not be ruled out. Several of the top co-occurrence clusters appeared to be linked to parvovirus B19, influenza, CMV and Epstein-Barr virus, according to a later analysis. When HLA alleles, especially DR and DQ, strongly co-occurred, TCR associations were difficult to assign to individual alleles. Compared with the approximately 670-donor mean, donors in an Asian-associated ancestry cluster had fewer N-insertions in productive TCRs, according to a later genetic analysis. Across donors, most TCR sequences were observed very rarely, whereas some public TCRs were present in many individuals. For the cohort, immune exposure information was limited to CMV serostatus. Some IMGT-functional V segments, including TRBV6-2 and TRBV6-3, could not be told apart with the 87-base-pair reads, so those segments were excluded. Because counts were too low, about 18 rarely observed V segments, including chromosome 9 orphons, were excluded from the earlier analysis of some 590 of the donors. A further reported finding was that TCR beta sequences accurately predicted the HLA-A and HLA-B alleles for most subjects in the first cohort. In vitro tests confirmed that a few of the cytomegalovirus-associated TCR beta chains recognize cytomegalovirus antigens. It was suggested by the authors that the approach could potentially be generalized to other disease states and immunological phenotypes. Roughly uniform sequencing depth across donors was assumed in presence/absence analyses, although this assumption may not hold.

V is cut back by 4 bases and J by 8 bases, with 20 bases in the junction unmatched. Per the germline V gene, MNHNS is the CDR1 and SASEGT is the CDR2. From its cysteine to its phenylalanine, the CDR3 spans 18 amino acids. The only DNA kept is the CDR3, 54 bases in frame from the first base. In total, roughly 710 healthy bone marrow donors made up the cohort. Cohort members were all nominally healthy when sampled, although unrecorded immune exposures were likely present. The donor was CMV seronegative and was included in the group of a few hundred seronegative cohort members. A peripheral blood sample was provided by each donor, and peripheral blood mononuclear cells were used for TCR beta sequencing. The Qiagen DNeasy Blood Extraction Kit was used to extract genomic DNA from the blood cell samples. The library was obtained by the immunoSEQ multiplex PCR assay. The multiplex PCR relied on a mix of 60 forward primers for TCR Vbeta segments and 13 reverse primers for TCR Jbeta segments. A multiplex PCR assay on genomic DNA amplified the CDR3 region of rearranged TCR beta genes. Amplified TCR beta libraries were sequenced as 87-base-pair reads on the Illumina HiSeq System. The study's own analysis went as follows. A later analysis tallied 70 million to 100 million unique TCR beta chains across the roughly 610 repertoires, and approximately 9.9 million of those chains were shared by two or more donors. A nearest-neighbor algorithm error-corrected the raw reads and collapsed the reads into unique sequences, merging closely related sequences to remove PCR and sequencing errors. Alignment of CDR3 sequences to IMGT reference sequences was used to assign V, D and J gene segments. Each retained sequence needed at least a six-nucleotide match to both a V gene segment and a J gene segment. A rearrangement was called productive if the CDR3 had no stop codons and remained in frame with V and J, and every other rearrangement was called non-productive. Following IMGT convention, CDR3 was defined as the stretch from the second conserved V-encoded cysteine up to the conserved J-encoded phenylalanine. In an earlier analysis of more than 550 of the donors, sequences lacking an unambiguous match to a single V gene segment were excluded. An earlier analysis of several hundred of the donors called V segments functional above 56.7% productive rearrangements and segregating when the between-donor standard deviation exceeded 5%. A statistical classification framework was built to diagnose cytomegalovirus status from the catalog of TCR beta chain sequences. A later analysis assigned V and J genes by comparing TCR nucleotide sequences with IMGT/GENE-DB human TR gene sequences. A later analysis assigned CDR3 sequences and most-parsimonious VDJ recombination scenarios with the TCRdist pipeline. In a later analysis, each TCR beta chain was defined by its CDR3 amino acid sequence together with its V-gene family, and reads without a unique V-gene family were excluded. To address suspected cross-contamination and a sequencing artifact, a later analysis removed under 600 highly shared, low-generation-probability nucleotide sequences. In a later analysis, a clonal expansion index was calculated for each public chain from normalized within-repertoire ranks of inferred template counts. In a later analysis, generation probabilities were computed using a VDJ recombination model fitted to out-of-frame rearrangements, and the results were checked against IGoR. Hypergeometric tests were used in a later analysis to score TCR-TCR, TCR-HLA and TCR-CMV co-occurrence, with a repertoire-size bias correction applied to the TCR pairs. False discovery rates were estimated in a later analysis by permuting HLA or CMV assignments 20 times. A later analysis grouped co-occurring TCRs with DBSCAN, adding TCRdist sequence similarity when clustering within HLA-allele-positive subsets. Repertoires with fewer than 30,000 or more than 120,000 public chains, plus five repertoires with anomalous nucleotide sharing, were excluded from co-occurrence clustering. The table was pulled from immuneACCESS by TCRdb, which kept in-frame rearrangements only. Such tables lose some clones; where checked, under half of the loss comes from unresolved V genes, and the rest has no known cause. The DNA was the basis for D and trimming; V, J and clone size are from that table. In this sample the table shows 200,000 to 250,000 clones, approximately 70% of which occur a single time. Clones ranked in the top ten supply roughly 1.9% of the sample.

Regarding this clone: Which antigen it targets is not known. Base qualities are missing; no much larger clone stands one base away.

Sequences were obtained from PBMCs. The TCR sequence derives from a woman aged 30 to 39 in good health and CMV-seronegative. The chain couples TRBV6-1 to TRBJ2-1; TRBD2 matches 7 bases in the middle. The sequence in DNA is TGTGCCAGCAGTGGAGTTTCTCGATTAGGCGGGGGAGGGGATGAGCAGTTCTTC. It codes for CASSGVSRLGGGGDEQFF.